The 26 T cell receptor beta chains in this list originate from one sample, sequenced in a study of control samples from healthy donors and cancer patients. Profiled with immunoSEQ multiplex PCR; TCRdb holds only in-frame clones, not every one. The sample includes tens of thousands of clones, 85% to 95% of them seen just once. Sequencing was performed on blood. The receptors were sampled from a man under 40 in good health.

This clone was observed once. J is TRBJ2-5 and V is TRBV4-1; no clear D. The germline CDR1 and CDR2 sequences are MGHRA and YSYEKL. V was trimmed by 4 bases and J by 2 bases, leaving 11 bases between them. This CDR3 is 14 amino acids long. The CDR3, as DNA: TGCGCCAGCAGCCCGAGGAAATCTCAAGAGACCCAGTACTTC. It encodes CASSPRKSQETQYF.

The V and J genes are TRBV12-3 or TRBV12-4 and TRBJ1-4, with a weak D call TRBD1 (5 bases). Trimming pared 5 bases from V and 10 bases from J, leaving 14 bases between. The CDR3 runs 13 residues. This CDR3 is CASSPRGGGKLFF. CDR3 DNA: TGTGCCAGCAGTCCCCGTGGCGGGGGAAAACTGTTTTTT.

In DNA form, the CDR3 reads TGTGCCAGCAGCCCCCCCGCTAGCGGGAGGGTTGGTGAGCAGTTCTTC. Residues: CASSPPASGRVGEQFF. The V gene is TRBV7-9, the J gene TRBJ2-1, with 12 nucleotides matching TRBD2. The CDR3 consists of 16 residues. CDR1 is SEHNR, CDR2 FQNEAQ, per germline (reference sequence). The V gene end was trimmed by 5 bases and the J gene end by 9 bases; junction bases not matched to a gene: 11.

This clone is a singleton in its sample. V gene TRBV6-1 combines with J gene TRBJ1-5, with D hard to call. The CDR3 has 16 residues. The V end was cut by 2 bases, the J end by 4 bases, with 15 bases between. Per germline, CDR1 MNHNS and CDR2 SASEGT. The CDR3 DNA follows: TGTGCCAGCAGTGAATCACGGCCGACGACAAATCAGCCCCAGCATTTT. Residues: CASSESRPTTNQPQHF.

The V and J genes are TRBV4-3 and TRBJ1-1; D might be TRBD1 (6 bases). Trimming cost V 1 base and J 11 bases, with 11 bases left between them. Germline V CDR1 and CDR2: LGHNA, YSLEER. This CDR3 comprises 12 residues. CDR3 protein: CASSQVGGYAFF. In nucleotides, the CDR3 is TGCGCCAGCAGCCAAGTAGGGGGGTACGCTTTCTTT.

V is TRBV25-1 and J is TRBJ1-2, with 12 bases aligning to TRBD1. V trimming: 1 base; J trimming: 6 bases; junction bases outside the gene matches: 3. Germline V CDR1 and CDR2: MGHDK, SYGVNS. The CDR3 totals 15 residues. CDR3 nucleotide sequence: TGTGCCAGCAGTGAATTGGGGACAGGGGGCGATGGCTACACCTTC. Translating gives CASSELGTGGDGYTF.

DNA of the CDR3: TGTGCCAGCAGCTTGGCCGGGACTAACTATGGCTACACCTTC. Amino acids: CASSLAGTNYGYTF. This chain joins TRBV5-6 and TRBJ1-2; D is unresolved. Trimming took 0 bases from V and 0 from J, leaving 6 bases between them. CDR3 length equals 14 residues. Germline CDR1 and CDR2: SGHDT and YYEEEE.

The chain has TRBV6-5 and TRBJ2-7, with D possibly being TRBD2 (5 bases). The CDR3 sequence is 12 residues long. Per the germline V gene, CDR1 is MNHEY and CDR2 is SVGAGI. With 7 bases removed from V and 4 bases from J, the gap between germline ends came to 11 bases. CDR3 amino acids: CASKASWYEQYF. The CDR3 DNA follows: TGTGCCAGCAAGGCTAGCTGGTACGAGCAGTACTTC.

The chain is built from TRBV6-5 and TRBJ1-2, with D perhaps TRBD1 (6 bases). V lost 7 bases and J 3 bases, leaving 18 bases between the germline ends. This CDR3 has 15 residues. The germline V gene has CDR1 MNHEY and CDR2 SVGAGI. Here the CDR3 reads CASTQGPGPYYGYTF. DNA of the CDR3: TGTGCCAGCACCCAGGGGCCCGGCCCATACTATGGCTACACCTTC.

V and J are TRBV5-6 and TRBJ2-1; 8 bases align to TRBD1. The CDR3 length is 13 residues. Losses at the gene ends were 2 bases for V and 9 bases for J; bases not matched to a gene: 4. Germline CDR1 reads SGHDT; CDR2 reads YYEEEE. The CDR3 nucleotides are TGTGCCAGCAGCTTAGACAGGGGAATTGAGCAGTTCTTC. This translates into CASSLDRGIEQFF.

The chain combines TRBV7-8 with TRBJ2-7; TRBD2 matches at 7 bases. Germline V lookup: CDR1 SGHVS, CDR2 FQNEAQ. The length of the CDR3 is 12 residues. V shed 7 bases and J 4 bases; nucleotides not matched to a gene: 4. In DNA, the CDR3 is TGTGCCAGCAAACGGGAGGAGTACGAGCAGTACTTC. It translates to CASKREEYEQYF.

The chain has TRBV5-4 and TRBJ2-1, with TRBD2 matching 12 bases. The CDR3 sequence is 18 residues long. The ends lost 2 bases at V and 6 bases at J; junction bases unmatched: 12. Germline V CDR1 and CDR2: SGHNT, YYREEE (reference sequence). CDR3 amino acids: CASSLTTSGRKGFNEQFF. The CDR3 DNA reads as TGTGCCAGCAGCTTAACGACTAGCGGGAGAAAGGGATTCAATGAGCAGTTCTTC.

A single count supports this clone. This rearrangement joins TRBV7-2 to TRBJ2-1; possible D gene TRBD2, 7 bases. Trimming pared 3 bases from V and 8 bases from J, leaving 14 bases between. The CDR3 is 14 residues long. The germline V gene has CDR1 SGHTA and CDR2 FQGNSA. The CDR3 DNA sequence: TGTGCCAGCAGCTTGGGGGCGGGGGTTCATGAGCAGTTCTTC. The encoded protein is CASSLGAGVHEQFF.

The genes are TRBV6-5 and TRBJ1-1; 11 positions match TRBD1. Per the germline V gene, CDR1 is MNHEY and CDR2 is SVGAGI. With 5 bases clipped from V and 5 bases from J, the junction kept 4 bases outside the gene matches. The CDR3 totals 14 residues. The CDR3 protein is CASSQDRGLTEAFF. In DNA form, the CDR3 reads TGTGCCAGCAGTCAGGACAGGGGGCTGACTGAAGCTTTCTTT.

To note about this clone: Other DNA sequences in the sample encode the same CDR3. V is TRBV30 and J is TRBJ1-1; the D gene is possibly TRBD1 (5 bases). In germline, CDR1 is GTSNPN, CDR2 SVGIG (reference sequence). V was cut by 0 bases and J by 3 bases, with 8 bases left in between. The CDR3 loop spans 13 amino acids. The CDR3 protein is CAWSVRRDTEAFF. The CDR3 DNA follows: TGTGCCTGGAGTGTACGCAGGGACACTGAAGCTTTCTTT.

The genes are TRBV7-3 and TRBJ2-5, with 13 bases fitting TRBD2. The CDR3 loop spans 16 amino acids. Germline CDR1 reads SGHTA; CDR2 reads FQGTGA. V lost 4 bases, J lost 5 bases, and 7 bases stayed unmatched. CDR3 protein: CASSSGLAGAGETQYF. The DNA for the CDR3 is TGTGCCAGCAGCTCCGGACTAGCGGGAGCCGGGGAGACCCAGTACTTC. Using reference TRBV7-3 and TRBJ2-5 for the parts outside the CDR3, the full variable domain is GAGVSQTPSNKVTEKGKYVELRCDPISGHTALYWYRQSLGQGPEFLIYFQGTGAADDSGLPNDRFFAVRPEGSVSTLKIQRTERGDSAVYLCASSSGLAGAGETQYFGPGTRLLVL.

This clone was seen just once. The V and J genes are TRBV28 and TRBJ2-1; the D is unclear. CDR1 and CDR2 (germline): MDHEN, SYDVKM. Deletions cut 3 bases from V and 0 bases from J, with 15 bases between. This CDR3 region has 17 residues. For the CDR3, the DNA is TGTGCCAGCAGTTTTCCCGGTAGCCCCTCCTCCTACAATGAGCAGTTCTTC. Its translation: CASSFPGSPSSYNEQFF.

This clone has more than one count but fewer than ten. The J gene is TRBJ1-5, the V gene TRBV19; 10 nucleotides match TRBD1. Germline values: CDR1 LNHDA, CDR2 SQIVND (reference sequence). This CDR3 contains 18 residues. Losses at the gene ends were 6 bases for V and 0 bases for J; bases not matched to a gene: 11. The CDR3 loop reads CASSIAGQGFYSNQPQHF. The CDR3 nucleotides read TGTGCCAGTAGCATTGCGGGACAGGGGTTTTATAGCAATCAGCCCCAGCATTTT.

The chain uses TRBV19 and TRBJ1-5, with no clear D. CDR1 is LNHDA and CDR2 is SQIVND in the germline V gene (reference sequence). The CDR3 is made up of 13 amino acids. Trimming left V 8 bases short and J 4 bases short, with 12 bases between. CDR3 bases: TGTGCCAGTGATGAGAGGGAAAATCAGCCCCAGCATTTT. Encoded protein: CASDERENQPQHF.

The CDR3, as DNA: TGTGCCAGCAGCTTGGATCGAGATACGCAGTATTTT. Amino acid sequence: CASSLDRDTQYF. This chain connects TRBV5-4 to TRBJ2-3; no reliable D call. The germline CDR1 and CDR2 sequences are SGHNT and YYREEE (reference sequence). The CDR3 is 12 residues long. V lost 0 bases, J lost 5 bases, and 4 bases lay in between.

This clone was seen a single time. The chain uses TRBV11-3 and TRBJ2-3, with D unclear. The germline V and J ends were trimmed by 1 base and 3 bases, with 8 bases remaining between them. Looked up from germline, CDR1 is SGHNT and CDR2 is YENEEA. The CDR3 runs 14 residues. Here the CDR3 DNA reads TGTGCCAGCAGCTTAGGCGGACCAACAGATACGCAGTATTTT. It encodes CASSLGGPTDTQYF.

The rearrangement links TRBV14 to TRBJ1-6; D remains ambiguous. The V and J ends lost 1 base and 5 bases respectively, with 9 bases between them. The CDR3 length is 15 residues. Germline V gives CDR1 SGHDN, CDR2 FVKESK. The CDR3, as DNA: TGTGCCAGCAGCCAAGTGAACAGCAATAATTCACCCCTCCACTTT. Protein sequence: CASSQVNSNNSPLHF.

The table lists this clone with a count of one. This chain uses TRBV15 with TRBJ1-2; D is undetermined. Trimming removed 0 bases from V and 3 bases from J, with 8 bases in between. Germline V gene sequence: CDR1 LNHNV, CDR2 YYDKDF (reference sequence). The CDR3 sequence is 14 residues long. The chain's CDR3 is CATSRDASYYGYTF. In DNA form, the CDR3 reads TGTGCCACCAGCAGAGATGCGAGTTACTATGGCTACACCTTC.

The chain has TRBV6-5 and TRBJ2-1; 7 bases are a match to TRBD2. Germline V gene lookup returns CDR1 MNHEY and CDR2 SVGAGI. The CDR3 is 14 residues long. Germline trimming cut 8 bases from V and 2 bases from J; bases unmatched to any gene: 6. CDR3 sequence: CASRGGSPYNEQFF. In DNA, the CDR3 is TGTGCCAGCCGGGGCGGGAGTCCCTACAATGAGCAGTTCTTC.

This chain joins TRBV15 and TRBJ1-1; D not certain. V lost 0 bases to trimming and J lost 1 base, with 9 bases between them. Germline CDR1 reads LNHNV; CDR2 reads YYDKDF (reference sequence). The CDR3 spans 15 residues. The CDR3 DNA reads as TGTGCCACCAGCAGAGATCTTGCTGGGAACACTGAAGCTTTCTTT. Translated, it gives CATSRDLAGNTEAFF.

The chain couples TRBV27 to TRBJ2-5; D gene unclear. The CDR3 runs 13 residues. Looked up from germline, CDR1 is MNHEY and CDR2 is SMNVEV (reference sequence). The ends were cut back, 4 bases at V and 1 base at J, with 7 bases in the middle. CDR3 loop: CASSSWAQETQYF. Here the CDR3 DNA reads TGTGCCAGCAGTTCATGGGCCCAAGAGACCCAGTACTTC.